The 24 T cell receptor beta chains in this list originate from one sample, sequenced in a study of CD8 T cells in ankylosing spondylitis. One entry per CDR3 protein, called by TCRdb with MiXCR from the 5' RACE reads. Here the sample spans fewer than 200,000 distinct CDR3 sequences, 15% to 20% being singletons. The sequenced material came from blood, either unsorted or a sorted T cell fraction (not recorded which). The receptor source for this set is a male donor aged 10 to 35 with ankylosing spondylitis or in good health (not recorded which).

CDR3 residues: CASSSHRGYNEQFF. CDR3 DNA sequence: TGTGCCAGCAGTTCCCACAGGGGTTACAATGAGCAGTTCTTC. The chain couples TRBV6-2 or TRBV6-3 to TRBJ2-1; TRBD1 matches at 7 bases. CDR1 is MNHEY and CDR2 is SVGEGT in the germline V gene. After removal of 4 bases from V and 4 bases from J, the junction contained 4 bases not matched to a gene. This CDR3 comprises 14 residues.

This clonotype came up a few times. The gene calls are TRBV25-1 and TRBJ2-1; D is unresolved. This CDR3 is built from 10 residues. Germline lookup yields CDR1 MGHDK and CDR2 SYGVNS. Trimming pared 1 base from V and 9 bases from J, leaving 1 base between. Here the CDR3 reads CASSEFEQFF. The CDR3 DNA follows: TGTGCCAGCAGTGAATTTGAGCAGTTCTTC.

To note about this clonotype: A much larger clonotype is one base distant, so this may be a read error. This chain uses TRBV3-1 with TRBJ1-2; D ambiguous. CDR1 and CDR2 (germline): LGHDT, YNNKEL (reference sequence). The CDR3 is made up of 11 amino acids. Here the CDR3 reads CASSQMAGYPF. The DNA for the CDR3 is TGTGCCAGCAGCCAAATGGCCGGCTACCCCTTC.

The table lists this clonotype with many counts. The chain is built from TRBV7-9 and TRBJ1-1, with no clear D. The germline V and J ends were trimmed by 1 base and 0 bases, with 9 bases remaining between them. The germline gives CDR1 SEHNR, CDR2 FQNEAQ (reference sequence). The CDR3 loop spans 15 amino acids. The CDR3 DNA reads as TGTGCCAGCAGCTTAGACCCCGGGTTGAACACTGAAGCTTTCTTT. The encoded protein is CASSLDPGLNTEAFF.

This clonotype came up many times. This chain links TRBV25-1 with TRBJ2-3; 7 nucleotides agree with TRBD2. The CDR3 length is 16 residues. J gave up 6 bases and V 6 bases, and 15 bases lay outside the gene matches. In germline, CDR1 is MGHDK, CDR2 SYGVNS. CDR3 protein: CASSDLGLTEGDTQYF. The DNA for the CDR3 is TGTGCCAGCAGCGACTTGGGACTAACGGAGGGGGATACGCAGTATTTT.

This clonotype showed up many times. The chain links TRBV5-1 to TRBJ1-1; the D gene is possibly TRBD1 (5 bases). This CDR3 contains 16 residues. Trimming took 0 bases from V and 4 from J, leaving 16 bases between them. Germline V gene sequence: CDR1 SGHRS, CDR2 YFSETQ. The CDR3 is CASSLALGAKVTEAFF. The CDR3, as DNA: TGCGCCAGCAGCTTGGCATTAGGGGCCAAGGTCACTGAAGCTTTCTTT.

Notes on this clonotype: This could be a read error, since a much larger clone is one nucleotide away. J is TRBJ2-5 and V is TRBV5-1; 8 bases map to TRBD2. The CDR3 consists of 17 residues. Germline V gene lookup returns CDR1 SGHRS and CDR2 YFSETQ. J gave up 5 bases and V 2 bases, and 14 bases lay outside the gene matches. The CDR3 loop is CASSLLAVGPGAETQYF. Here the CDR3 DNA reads TGCGCCAGCAGCTTACTAGCGGTAGGGCCCGGTGCGGAGACCCAGTACTTC.

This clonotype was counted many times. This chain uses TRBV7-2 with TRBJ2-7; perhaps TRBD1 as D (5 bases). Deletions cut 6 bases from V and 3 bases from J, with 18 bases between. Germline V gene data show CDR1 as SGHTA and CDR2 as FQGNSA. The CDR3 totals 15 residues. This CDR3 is CASRVTGADFYEQYF. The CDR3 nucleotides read TGTGCCAGCAGAGTGACTGGGGCGGATTTCTACGAGCAGTACTTC. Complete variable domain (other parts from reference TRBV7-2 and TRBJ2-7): GAGVSQSPSNKVTEKGKDVELRCDPISGHTALYWYRQSLGQGLEFLIYFQGNSAPDKSGLPSDRFSAERTGGSVSTLTIQRTQQEDSAVYLCASRVTGADFYEQYFGPGTRLTVT.

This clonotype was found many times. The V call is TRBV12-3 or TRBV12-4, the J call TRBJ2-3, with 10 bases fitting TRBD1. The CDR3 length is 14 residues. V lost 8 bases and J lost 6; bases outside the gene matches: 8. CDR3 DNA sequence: TGTGCCAGCTATAAGACAGGGGGCGACGATACGCAGTATTTT. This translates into CASYKTGGDDTQYF.

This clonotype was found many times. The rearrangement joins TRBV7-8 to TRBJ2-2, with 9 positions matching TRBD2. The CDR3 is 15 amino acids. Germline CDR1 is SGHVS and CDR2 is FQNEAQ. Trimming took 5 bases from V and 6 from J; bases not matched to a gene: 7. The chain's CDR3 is CASSARGGRAGELFF. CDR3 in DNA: TGTGCCAGCAGCGCTAGAGGCGGGAGGGCCGGGGAGCTGTTTTTT.

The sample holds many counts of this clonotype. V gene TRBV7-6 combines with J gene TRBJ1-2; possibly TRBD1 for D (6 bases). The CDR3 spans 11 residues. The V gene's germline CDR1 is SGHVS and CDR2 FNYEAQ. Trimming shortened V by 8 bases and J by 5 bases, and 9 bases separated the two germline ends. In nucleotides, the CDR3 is TGTGCCAGCGGGACAAGTTATGGCTACACCTTC. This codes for CASGTSYGYTF.

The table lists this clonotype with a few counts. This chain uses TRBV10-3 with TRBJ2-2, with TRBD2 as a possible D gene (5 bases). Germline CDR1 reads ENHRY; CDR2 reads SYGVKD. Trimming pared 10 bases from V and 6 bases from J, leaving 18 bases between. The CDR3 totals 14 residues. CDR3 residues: CATLLGSGAGELFF. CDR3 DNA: TGTGCCACCCTACTAGGATCTGGTGCCGGGGAGCTGTTTTTT.

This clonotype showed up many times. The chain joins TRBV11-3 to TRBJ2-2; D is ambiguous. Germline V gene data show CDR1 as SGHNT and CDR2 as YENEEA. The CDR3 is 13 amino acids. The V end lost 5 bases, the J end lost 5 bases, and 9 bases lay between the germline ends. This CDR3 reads CASSERLTGELFF. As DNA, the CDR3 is TGTGCCAGCAGCGAGAGATTGACCGGGGAGCTGTTTTTT.

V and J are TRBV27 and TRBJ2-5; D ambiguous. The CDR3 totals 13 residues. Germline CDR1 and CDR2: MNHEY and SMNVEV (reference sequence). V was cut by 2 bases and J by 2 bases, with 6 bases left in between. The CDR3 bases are TGTGCCAGCAGTTTACTGGGGCAAGAGACCCAGTACTTC. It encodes CASSLLGQETQYF.

The CDR3 spells CSVEFWGQGRYEQYF. DNA for the CDR3: TGCAGCGTTGAATTCTGGGGACAGGGTCGGTACGAGCAGTACTTC. The V and J genes are TRBV29-1 and TRBJ2-7; 9 bases line up with TRBD1. This CDR3 contains 15 residues. Germline loops: CDR1 SQVTM, CDR2 ANQGSEA. Trimming took 2 bases from V and 4 from J; bases not matched to a gene: 9.

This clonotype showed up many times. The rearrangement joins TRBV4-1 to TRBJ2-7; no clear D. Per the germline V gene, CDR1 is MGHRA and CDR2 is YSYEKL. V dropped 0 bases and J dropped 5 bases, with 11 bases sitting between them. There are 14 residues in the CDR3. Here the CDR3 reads CASSQDPQSHEQYV. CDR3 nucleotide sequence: TGCGCCAGCAGCCAAGACCCACAGTCCCACGAGCAGTACGTC.

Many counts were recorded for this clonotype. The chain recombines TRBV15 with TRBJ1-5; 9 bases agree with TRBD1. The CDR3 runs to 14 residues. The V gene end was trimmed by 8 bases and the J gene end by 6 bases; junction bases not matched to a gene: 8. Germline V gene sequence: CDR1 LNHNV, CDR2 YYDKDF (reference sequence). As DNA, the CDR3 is TGTGCCACCGCCGGGACAGGGAGTTTTCAGCCCCAGCATTTT. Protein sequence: CATAGTGSFQPQHF.

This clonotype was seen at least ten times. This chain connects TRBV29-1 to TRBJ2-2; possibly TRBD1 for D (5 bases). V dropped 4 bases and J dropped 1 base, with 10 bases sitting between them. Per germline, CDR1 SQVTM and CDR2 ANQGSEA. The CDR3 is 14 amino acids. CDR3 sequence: CSVVGHKNTGELFF. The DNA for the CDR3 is TGCAGCGTTGTCGGACATAAGAACACCGGGGAGCTGTTTTTT.

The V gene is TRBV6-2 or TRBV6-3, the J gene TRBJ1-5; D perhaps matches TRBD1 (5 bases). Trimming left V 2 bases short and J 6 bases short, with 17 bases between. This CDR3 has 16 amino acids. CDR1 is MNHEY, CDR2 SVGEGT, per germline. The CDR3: CASSYPGQGVGQPQHF. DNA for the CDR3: TGTGCCAGCAGTTACCCGGGGCAGGGAGTCGGTCAGCCCCAGCATTTT.

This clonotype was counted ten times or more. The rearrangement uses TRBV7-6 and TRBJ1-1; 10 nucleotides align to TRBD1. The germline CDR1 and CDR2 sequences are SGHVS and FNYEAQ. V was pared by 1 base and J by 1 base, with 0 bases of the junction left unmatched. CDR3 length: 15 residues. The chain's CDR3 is CASSLGDRGNTEAFF. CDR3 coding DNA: TGTGCCAGCAGCTTAGGGGACAGGGGGAACACTGAAGCTTTCTTT.

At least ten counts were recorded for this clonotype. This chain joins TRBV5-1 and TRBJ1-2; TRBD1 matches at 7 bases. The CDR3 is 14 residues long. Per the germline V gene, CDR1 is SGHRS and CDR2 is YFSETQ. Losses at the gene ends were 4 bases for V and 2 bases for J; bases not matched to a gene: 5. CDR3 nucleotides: TGCGCCAGCAGCCTAACGACAGGGAACTATGGCTACACCTTC. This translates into CASSLTTGNYGYTF.

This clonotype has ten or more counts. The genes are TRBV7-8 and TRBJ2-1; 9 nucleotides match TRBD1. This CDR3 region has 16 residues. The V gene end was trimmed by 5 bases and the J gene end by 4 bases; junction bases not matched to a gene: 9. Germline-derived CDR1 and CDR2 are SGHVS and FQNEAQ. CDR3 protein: CASSPNGDREYNEQFF. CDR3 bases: TGTGCCAGCAGCCCCAACGGGGACAGGGAGTACAATGAGCAGTTCTTC.

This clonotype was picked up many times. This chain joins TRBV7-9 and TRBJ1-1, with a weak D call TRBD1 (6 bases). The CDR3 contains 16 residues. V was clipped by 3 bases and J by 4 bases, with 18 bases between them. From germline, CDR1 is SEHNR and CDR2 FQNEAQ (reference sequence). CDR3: CASSLTAGASGTEAFF. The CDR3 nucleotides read TGTGCCAGCAGCTTGACGGCAGGGGCCTCCGGCACTGAAGCTTTCTTT.

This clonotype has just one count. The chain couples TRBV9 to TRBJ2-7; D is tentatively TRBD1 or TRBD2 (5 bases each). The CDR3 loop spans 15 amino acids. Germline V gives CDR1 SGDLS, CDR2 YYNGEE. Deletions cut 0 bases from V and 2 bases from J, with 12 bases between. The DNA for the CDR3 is TGTGCCAGCAGCGTAGGGGGGACGGCCACCTACGAGCAGTACTTC. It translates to CASSVGGTATYEQYF.